There are a few counts of the clone carrying this TCR beta chain. Its antigen is as yet unknown. Being one base from a much bigger clone, this may be a read error. Germline CDR1 SGHTA, CDR2 FQGNSA. Trimming took 2 bases from V and 11 from J; bases not matched to a gene: 12. CDR3 length equals 15 residues. These data are taken from a study of post-analysis software for immune sequencing data. Study-level points and caveats: By F measure, strong co-clustering occurred among samples prepared in the same batch. A few TRBV segments (TRBV5-6, TRBV5-1 and TRBV20-1 among them) occurred more frequently in patients than in controls.

Presence of unique molecular identifiers characterized the TCR beta cDNA libraries. It was from roughly 0.93 to 9.6 million T cells that approximately 500,000 cDNA molecules came. TCRdb called the PCR reads again in MiXCR, with one record for every CDR3 protein. The repertoire holds some 260,000 distinct CDR3 sequences, 36% seen once, with more than 4% in the top ten. Sequencing was done on a sample of blood. The TCR was taken from a girl aged 5 to 17 with multiple sclerosis. The chain employs TRBV7-2 and TRBJ2-5; TRBD2 matches 9 bases. CDR3 DNA: TGTGCCAGCAGCTTACTGGGACTAGCAAACAATGAGCAGTACTTC. Residues: CASSLLGLANNEQYF. Using reference TRBV7-2 and TRBJ2-5 for the parts outside the CDR3, the full variable domain is GAGVSQSPSNKVTEKGKDVELRCDPISGHTALYWYRQSLGQGLEFLIYFQGNSAPDKSGLPSDRFSAERTGGSVSTLTIQRTQQEDSAVYLCASSLLGLANNEQYFGPGTRLLVL.